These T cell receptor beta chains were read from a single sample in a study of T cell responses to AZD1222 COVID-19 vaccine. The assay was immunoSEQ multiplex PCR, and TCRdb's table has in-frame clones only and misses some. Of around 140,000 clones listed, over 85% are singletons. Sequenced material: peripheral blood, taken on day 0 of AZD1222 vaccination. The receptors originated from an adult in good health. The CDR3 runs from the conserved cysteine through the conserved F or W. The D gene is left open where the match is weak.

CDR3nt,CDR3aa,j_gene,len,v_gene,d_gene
TGTGCCAGCAGCGCGTTTACAGGGTTTAGGGGCTACACCTTC,CASSAFTGFRGYTF,TRBJ1-2,14,TRBV7-2,NA
TGTGCCAGCAGCCTACCTCGGAGTTTGAACACTGAAGCTTTCTTT,CASSLPRSLNTEAFF,TRBJ1-1,15,TRBV7-8,NA
TGTGCCAGCAGCTTAGAGCCGTTCGAGCACACCATATATTTT,CASSLEPFEHTIYF,TRBJ1-3,14,TRBV11-3,NA
TGCGCCAGCAGTGAGTCGAAGACAGGGGGCGAGGCTGAAGCTTTCTTT,CASSESKTGGEAEAFF,TRBJ1-1,16,TRBV10-2,TRBD1
TGTGCGACCACAGGGTATGCTGGGGCCAACGTCCTGACTTTC,CATTGYAGANVLTF,TRBJ2-6,14,TRBV7-2,NA
TGTGCCAGCTCACCACCGACACTACAAGAGACCCAGTACTTC,CASSPPTLQETQYF,TRBJ2-5,14,TRBV18,NA
TGTGCCAGTAGTATTAACACACGCTACGAGCAGTACTTC,CASSINTRYEQYF,TRBJ2-7,13,TRBV19,NA
TGTGCCAGCAAGACAGGGGGATCAGGAGAGACCCAGTACTTC,CASKTGGSGETQYF,TRBJ2-5,14,TRBV7-2,TRBD1
TGTGCCAGCAGTTTATCTACAGGGTCGGGGGAAAAACTGTTTTTT,CASSLSTGSGEKLFF,TRBJ1-4,15,TRBV28,NA
TGTGCCAGCACTACTCCCCTTGGGGCCAACGTCCTGACTTTC,CASTTPLGANVLTF,TRBJ2-6,14,TRBV2,NA
TGTGCCAGCAGCCAAGTCCCAAGTAGCGGGCACTACTACAATGAGCAGTTCTTC,CASSQVPSSGHYYNEQFF,TRBJ2-1,18,TRBV3-1/TRBV3-2,TRBD2